This TCR beta chain originates from a study of cytomegalovirus exposure and HLA in healthy donors. Study as a whole: An early data release held approximately 80 million unique TCRs from HLA-typed donors. Study-wide results and limits: For cytomegalovirus status, the classifier reportedly gave diagnoses with high specificity and sensitivity. CMV serostatus was the only immune exposure information that was available.

Note on this clone: What it binds is unknown.

J was trimmed by 4 bases and V by 6 bases; bases with no gene match: 6. Germline V CDR1 and CDR2: ENHRY, SYGVKD. The CDR3 has 15 residues. The PCR employed 60 Vbeta primers together with 13 Jbeta primers. Data came from immunoSEQ multiplex PCR; TCRdb stores just in-frame clones and leaves some out. The repertoire holds under 90,000 clones, with about two thirds as singletons. The sequence came from a woman in her forties or fifties in good health and CMV-seropositive. The rearrangement links TRBV10-3 to TRBJ2-1; 10 bases agree with TRBD2. Sequenced material: PBMCs. The CDR3 DNA sequence: TGTGCCATCAGGGAGGGACTAGCGAGATACAATGAGCAGTTCTTC. Translating gives CAIREGLARYNEQFF.